This T cell receptor (beta chain) was retrieved from a study of cytomegalovirus exposure and HLA in healthy donors. V lost 1 base and J lost 0, with 13 bases in between. This CDR3 is 17 amino acids long. The germline gives CDR1 SEHNR, CDR2 FQNEAQ (reference sequence). Primers: 60 Vbeta forward and 13 Jbeta reverse. Produced via immunoSEQ multiplex PCR; TCRdb's table is partial and in-frame only. The repertoire holds about 120,000 clones, with over 60% as singletons. Specimen: PBMCs. This chain uses TRBV7-9 with TRBJ1-3; D uncertain. The sequence was collected from a young man in good health and CMV-seropositive. CDR3 bases: TGTGCCAGCAGCTTAGGCTTGACACTTCGCTCTGGAAACACCATATATTTT. It codes for CASSLGLTLRSGNTIYF.